Listed below are T cell receptor beta chains from one sample, sequenced in a study of chemoradiotherapy in HPV16-positive cancers. Measured with immunoSEQ multiplex PCR; TCRdb has only the in-frame clones, and not every one. The repertoire consists of 4,000 to 5,000 clones, with about four fifths occurring once and the leading ten covering about a sixth. Source: tumor tissue, taken from a patient who underwent chemoradiotherapy. Receptors originate from a human donor with HPV-associated anogenital cancer. The CDR3 runs from the conserved cysteine through the conserved F or W. The order of the fields is D gene, clone size, V gene, J gene, CDR3 protein, CDR3 DNA. The D gene is left open where the match is weak. Not all rows give a size; the values are once, few, many and, for expanded clones, a class.

>NA|NA|TRBV11-2|TRBJ1-1
CASSLVGREAFF
TGTGCCAGCAGCTTAGTGGGCCGTGAAGCTTTCTTT
>TRBD2|NA|TRBV11-2|TRBJ2-7
CASSLEPSGRLEQYF
TGTGCCAGCAGCTTAGAGCCTAGCGGGAGACTCGAGCAGTACTTC
>TRBD1|NA|TRBV6-5|TRBJ1-2
CASSYSRTGGGYGYTF
TGTGCCAGCAGTTACTCGCGGACAGGGGGCGGGTATGGCTACACCTTC
>NA|NA|TRBV28|TRBJ2-7
CASSLNSHEQYF
TGTGCCAGCAGTTTAAACTCCCACGAGCAGTACTTC
>TRBD1|NA|TRBV7-2|TRBJ2-7
CASSLVRTGEGEQYF
TGTGCCAGCAGCTTAGTCCGGACAGGGGAGGGCGAGCAGTACTTC
>NA|NA|TRBV6-6|TRBJ1-6
CASRLEGRAYNSPLHF
TGTGCCAGCAGGCTCGAGGGTAGAGCCTATAATTCACCCCTCCACTTT
>TRBD2|NA|TRBV9|TRBJ2-3
CASSSWTSGHTQYF
TGTGCCAGCAGCTCGTGGACTAGCGGGCATACGCAGTATTTT
>TRBD1|NA|TRBV2|TRBJ1-1
CASGTGGSMNTEAFF
TGTGCCAGCGGTACAGGGGGCAGCATGAACACTGAAGCTTTCTTT
>TRBD1|NA|TRBV18|TRBJ1-4
CASSPLGQGNEKLFF
TGTGCCAGCTCACCACTTGGACAGGGAAATGAAAAACTGTTTTTT
>NA|once|TRBV29-1|TRBJ1-1
CSGEVGGLGTEAFF
TGCAGCGGGGAGGTTGGGGGGCTGGGCACTGAAGCTTTCTTT
>TRBD2|NA|TRBV10-3|TRBJ2-3
CAIRLAGQDTQYF
TGTGCCATAAGACTAGCGGGACAAGATACGCAGTATTTT
>TRBD1|medium-sized|TRBV7-2|TRBJ1-2
CASSSDSGQVSYGYTF
TGTGCCAGCAGCTCGGATTCGGGACAGGTCTCCTATGGCTACACCTTC
>TRBD1|NA|TRBV30|TRBJ1-2
CAREQGVGYGYTF
TGTGCCCGAGAACAGGGGGTAGGCTATGGCTACACCTTC
>NA|NA|TRBV29-1|TRBJ1-5
CSVGEGVDQPQHF
TGCAGCGTCGGGGAGGGGGTCGATCAGCCCCAGCATTTT
>NA|NA|TRBV9|TRBJ2-7
CASSVGTLSSYEQYF
TGTGCCAGCAGCGTAGGGACCCTAAGCTCCTACGAGCAGTACTTC
>TRBD2|NA|TRBV30|TRBJ2-5
CAWSAREGVLETQYF
TGTGCCTGGAGTGCTCGGGAGGGTGTCCTTGAGACCCAGTACTTC
>NA|NA|TRBV7-2|TRBJ2-1
CASSLGINEQFF
TGTGCCAGCAGCTTAGGTATCAATGAGCAGTTCTTC
>NA|NA|TRBV6-5|TRBJ1-2
CASNKKGGNYGYTF
TGTGCCAGCAATAAGAAGGGGGGGAACTATGGCTACACCTTC
>NA|large|TRBV7-3|TRBJ2-7
CASSSPIPEMYEQYF
TGTGCCAGCAGCTCCCCCATACCGGAGATGTACGAGCAGTACTTC
>NA|NA|TRBV18|TRBJ2-2
CASSPDLATNTGELFF
TGTGCCAGCTCACCAGACCTAGCGACGAACACCGGGGAGCTGTTTTTT
>TRBD2|NA|TRBV9|TRBJ2-1
CASSVSGASYNEQFF
TGTGCCAGCAGCGTTAGCGGGGCTTCCTACAATGAGCAGTTCTTC
>TRBD1|NA|TRBV25-1|TRBJ2-7
CASSGQGVEQYF
TGTGCCAGCAGTGGACAGGGGGTCGAGCAGTACTTC
>TRBD2|NA|TRBV5-1|TRBJ2-5
CASSLGPQLAGGLQETQYF
TGCGCCAGCAGCTTGGGACCCCAACTAGCGGGGGGCCTCCAAGAGACCCAGTACTTC
>NA|few|TRBV10-3|TRBJ1-2
CAISAGEGYTF
TGTGCCATCAGCGCAGGGGAGGGCTACACCTTC
>NA|NA|TRBV7-8|TRBJ2-5
CASSLTGPETQYF
TGTGCCAGCAGCTTAACGGGGCCAGAGACCCAGTACTTC
>NA|NA|TRBV5-1|TRBJ2-3
CASSLEEGDTDTQYF
TGCGCCAGCAGCTTGGAGGAGGGGGACACAGATACGCAGTATTTT
>TRBD1|NA|TRBV5-1|TRBJ2-7
CASSLVGDRGREQYF
TGCGCCAGCAGCTTGGTTGGGGACAGGGGGCGCGAGCAGTACTTC
>TRBD2|once|TRBV11-1|TRBJ2-7
CASSLPRGLAGSNYEQYF
TGTGCCAGCAGCCTCCCCCGGGGACTAGCGGGAAGTAACTACGAGCAGTACTTC
>NA|NA|TRBV4-3|TRBJ1-1
CASSPQQGVEAFF
TGCGCCAGCAGTCCGCAGCAGGGAGTTGAAGCTTTCTTT
>NA|NA|TRBV25-1|TRBJ1-4
CASSGTTNENLFF
TGTGCCAGCAGCGGGACAACTAATGAAAACCTGTTTTTT
>NA|once|TRBV19|TRBJ1-2
CASRSRGAYGYTF
TGTGCCAGTAGATCAAGGGGAGCCTATGGCTACACCTTC
>NA|NA|TRBV6-1|TRBJ2-7
CASRPRGHRSNEQYF
TGTGCCAGCAGACCACGGGGGCACAGGTCCAACGAGCAGTACTTC